The 2 T cell receptor beta chains given below trace back to one sample, sequenced in a study of CD8 T cells in ankylosing spondylitis. TCRdb independently ran MiXCR on the 5' RACE reads; one entry per CDR3 protein. The data hold about 340,000 distinct CDR3 sequences, with 20% observed a single time. The sequenced material came from blood, either unsorted or a sorted T cell fraction (not recorded which). These receptors came from a male donor with ankylosing spondylitis or in good health (not recorded which).

The rearrangement links TRBV4-1 to TRBJ2-7, with D unclear. CDR3 length: 14 residues. Trimming pared 0 bases from V and 0 bases from J, leaving 6 bases between. The V gene's germline CDR1 is MGHRA and CDR2 YSYEKL. The DNA of the CDR3 is TGCGCCAGCAGCCAAGATGGGCTCTCCTACGAGCAGTACTTC. Protein product: CASSQDGLSYEQYF.

The V and J genes are TRBV28 and TRBJ2-3, with D maybe TRBD1 (7 bases). CDR1 MDHEN and CDR2 SYDVKM come from the germline V gene. The ends were cut back, 6 bases at V and 4 bases at J, with 20 bases in the middle. The CDR3 spans 16 residues. The CDR3, as DNA: TGTGCCAGCAGGTCCACCCAGGGGGGAGGCGCAGATACGCAGTATTTT. It is translated as CASRSTQGGGADTQYF.